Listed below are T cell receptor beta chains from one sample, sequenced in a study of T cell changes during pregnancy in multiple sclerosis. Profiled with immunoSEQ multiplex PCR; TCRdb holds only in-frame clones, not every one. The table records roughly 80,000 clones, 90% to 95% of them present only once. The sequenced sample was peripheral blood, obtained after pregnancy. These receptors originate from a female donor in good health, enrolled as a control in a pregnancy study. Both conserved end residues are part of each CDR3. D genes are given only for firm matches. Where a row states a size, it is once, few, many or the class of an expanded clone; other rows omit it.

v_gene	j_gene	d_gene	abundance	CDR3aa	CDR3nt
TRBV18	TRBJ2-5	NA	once	CASSTPETQYF	TGTGCCAGCTCGACACCTGAGACCCAGTACTTC
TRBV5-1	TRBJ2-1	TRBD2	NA	CASSVLAGTYNEQFF	TGCGCCAGCAGTGTACTAGCGGGGACCTACAATGAGCAGTTCTTC
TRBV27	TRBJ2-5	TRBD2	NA	CASSPPGLAGGTQYF	TGTGCCAGCAGTCCGCCGGGACTAGCGGGAGGAACCCAGTACTTC
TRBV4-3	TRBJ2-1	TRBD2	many	CASSQDLPSGRMSEQFF	TGCGCCAGCAGCCAAGATCTGCCTAGCGGGAGAATGAGTGAGCAGTTCTTC
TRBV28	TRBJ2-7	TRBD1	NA	CASNGQGAGVEQYF	TGTGCCAGCAACGGACAGGGGGCGGGGGTGGAGCAGTACTTC
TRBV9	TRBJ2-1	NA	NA	CASSVDTYNEQFF	TGTGCCAGCAGCGTAGACACCTACAATGAGCAGTTCTTC
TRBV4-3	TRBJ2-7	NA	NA	CASSQDQEGRIQYF	TGCGCCAGCAGCCAAGATCAGGAGGGTAGGATTCAGTACTTC
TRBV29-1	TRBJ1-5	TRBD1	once	CSVSDRASNQPQHF	TGCAGCGTTTCGGACAGGGCTAGCAATCAGCCCCAGCATTTT
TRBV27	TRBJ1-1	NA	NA	CASSLGPGLTEAFF	TGTGCCAGCAGTTTAGGGCCAGGGCTCACTGAAGCTTTCTTT
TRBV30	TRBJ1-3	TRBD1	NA	CAWARTGGATGNTIYF	TGTGCCTGGGCCCGGACAGGGGGCGCGACAGGAAACACCATATATTTT
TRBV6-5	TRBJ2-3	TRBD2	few	CASSSAGGTDTQYF	TGTGCCAGCAGTTCCGCGGGAGGCACAGATACGCAGTATTTT
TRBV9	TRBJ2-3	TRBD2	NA	CASSEGLAVNTQYF	TGTGCCAGCAGCGAGGGACTAGCGGTTAATACGCAGTATTTT
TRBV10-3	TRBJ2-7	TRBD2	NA	CAISEPLAGDSYEQYF	TGTGCCATCAGTGAGCCACTAGCGGGAGACTCCTACGAGCAGTACTTC
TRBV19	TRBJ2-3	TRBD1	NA	CASSIGGGKGDTQYF	TGTGCCAGTAGTATAGGAGGGGGCAAGGGAGATACGCAGTATTTT
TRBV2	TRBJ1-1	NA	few	CASSEREGTEAFF	TGTGCCAGCAGTGAAAGAGAGGGCACTGAAGCTTTCTTT